Included here is one TCR beta chain sequence, with context. Data came from immunoSEQ multiplex PCR; TCRdb stores just in-frame clones and leaves some out. Counted here are 540,000 or so clones, around 78% occurring once; the ten biggest clones make up 0.013%. This CDR3 is built from 16 residues. Germline-derived CDR1 and CDR2 are LGHNA and YNFKEQ. The ends lost 0 bases at V and 0 bases at J; junction bases unmatched: 4. The data derive from a study of shared T cell receptors in the human thymus. These data also featured in a second study, about human thymus T cells. That report adds: Resections obtained during corrective heart surgery supplied the thymus tissue. Across thymic and blood repertoires, the usage of V and J genes appeared to be biased. Related studies found that unrelated individuals share highly overlapping thymic repertoires.

The sample comprised thymocytes. This receptor was obtained from a boy under two years old with a congenital heart defect. The chain uses TRBV4-2 and TRBJ2-7; 8 bases agree with TRBD2. The CDR3 DNA is TGTGCCAGCAGCCAAGATCTAAGCGGGAGCTCCTACGAGCAGTACTTC. Protein: CASSQDLSGSSYEQYF.